This T cell receptor (beta chain) was found in a study of T cell changes during pregnancy in multiple sclerosis. This clone appeared once. The method was immunoSEQ multiplex PCR; TCRdb's version includes in-frame clones alone and lacks a portion of them. The sample records tens of thousands of clones, roughly 92% being singletons. Germline V gives CDR1 MNHNY, CDR2 SVGAGI (reference sequence). V lost 7 bases, J lost 2 bases, and 11 bases stayed unmatched. The CDR3 runs to 16 residues. This clonotype was obtained from a female donor with multiple sclerosis, enrolled in a pregnancy study. The source material was peripheral blood, sampled in the second trimester of pregnancy. V usage is TRBV6-6 and J usage is TRBJ2-1, with TRBD2 identical over 7 bases. CDR3 residues: CASTPRLSGTYNEQFF. CDR3 DNA: TGTGCCAGCACCCCCCGGTTAAGCGGGACCTACAATGAGCAGTTCTTC.